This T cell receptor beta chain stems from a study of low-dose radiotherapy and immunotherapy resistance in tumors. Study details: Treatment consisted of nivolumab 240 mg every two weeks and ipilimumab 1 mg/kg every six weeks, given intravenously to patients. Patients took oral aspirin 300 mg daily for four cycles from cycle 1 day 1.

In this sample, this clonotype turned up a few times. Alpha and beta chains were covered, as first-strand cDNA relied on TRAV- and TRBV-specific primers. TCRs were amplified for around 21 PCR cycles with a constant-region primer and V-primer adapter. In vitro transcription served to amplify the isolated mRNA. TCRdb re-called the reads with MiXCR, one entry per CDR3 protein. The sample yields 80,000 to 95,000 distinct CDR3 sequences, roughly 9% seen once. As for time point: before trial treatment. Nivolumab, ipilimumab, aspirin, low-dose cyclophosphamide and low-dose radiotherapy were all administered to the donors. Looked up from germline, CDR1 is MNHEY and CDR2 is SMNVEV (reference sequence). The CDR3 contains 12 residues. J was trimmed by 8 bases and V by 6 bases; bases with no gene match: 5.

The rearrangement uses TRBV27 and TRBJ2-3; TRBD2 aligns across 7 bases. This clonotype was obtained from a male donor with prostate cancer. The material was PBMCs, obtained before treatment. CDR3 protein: CASSRSGSTQYF. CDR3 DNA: TGTGCCAGCAGCCGTAGCGGGTCTACGCAGTATTTT.